This TCR beta chain came from a study of blood T cell repertoires in COVID-19. Followed over time, Seattle patients had been enrolled while infection was active. In the original workflow: Scientists estimated how many nucleated cells there were by amplifying reference gene primers. Assay used: immunoSEQ multiplex PCR; TCRdb lists only in-frame clones, some missing. V, J and clone size reflect that table, while D and trimming were determined from the DNA. The table has tens of thousands of clones, almost 85% seen once. This clone has just a few counts. Other DNA sequences within the sample encode an identical CDR3. CDR1 and CDR2 (germline): KGHSH, LQKENI. V lost 2 bases, J lost 1 base, and 5 bases lay in between. The CDR3 is made up of 13 amino acids.

The gene calls are TRBV18 and TRBJ1-1, with D possibly TRBD1 on 5 matching bases. Sequences were obtained from peripheral blood. The clonotype was recovered from a man between 50 and 59 years old with COVID-19, enrolled during active disease. The CDR3 DNA reads TGTGCCAGCTCACCAGGACAGAACACTGAAGCTTTCTTT. As protein: CASSPGQNTEAFF.